These 21 T cell receptor beta chains originate from one sample sequenced in a study of cytomegalovirus exposure and HLA in healthy donors. In the PCR, 60 Vbeta and 13 Jbeta primers were used. Profiling relied on immunoSEQ multiplex PCR, and the TCRdb table lists in-frame clones only, not all of them. The sample has fewer than 150,000 clones; roughly 14% are singletons. The sample comprised PBMCs. These receptors were collected from a woman aged 18-30 years in good health and CMV-seronegative.

This clone was counted ten times or more. This chain links TRBV15 with TRBJ2-7, with D perhaps matching TRBD1 (6 bases). Trimming stripped 9 bases from V and 3 bases from J, with 15 bases between. The germline CDR1 and CDR2 sequences are LNHNV and YYDKDF (reference sequence). The CDR3 consists of 13 residues. CDR3 DNA: TGTGCCACGTCCCGGGACACCCGCTACGAGCAGTACTTC. Its protein product is CATSRDTRYEQYF. The complete variable domain, with remaining parts taken from reference TRBV15 and TRBJ2-7, reads DAMVIQNPRYQVTQFGKPVTLSCSQTLNHNVMYWYQQKSSQAPKLLFHYYDKDFNNEADTPDNFQSRRPNTSFCFLDIRSPGLGDTAMYLCATSRDTRYEQYFGPGTRLTVT.

The chain carries TRBV23-1 and TRBJ2-7; D unclear. TRBV23-1 is an ORF for which the function is uncertain. The V end lost 0 bases, the J end lost 0 bases, and 12 bases lay between the germline ends. The CDR3 extends over 16 amino acids. The CDR3 spells CASSQSGRPPSYEQYF. CDR3 DNA: TGCGCCAGCAGTCAATCGGGCCGGCCCCCCTCCTACGAGCAGTACTTC.

This clone has only a few counts. The rearrangement links TRBV30 to TRBJ1-1; the match to TRBD1 covers 7 bases. V lost 4 bases to trimming and J lost 3 bases; unmatched junction nucleotides: 17. Looked up from germline, CDR1 is GTSNPN and CDR2 is SVGIG (reference sequence). This CDR3 contains 17 residues. CDR3 region: CAWKYRSGGGLHTEAFF. The CDR3 coding sequence is TGTGCCTGGAAATACAGATCAGGGGGTGGGCTTCACACTGAAGCTTTCTTT.

The chain joins TRBV19 to TRBJ2-1, with 9 nucleotides matching TRBD2. The CDR3 loop spans 15 amino acids. Germline values: CDR1 LNHDA, CDR2 SQIVND (reference sequence). Trimming removed 6 bases from V and 3 bases from J; junction bases left unmatched: 6. The CDR3: CASRPSGTLYNEQFF. The CDR3 DNA sequence: TGTGCCAGTAGACCTAGCGGGACCCTCTACAATGAGCAGTTCTTC.

This clone was detected a few times. The rearrangement joins TRBV10-3 to TRBJ2-3, with D unclear. V was shortened by 0 bases and J by 11 bases, with 15 bases between the two germline ends. CDR3 length: 14 amino acids. Germline CDR1 reads ENHRY; CDR2 reads SYGVKD. CDR3: CAISESGRLIEQYF. The CDR3 bases are TGTGCCATCAGTGAGTCGGGCAGGCTAATCGAGCAGTATTTT.

A few counts support this clone. The J gene is TRBJ2-3, the V gene TRBV10-3; 7 bases agree with TRBD2. V lost 10 bases and J lost 0; bases outside the gene matches: 4. There are 13 residues in the CDR3. Germline V gene sequence: CDR1 ENHRY, CDR2 SYGVKD. The CDR3 sequence is CATSGVSTDTQYF. The CDR3 DNA sequence: TGTGCCACCAGCGGGGTTAGCACAGATACGCAGTATTTT.

V gene TRBV6-5 combines with J gene TRBJ2-4; D may be TRBD2 (7 bases). The ends were cut back, 6 bases at V and 7 bases at J, with 19 bases in the middle. The CDR3 is 15 residues long. Germline V gene sequence: CDR1 MNHEY, CDR2 SVGAGI. CDR3 amino acids: CASSPGGGARNIQYF. As DNA, the CDR3 is TGTGCCAGCAGCCCAGGAGGGGGGGCCCGGAACATTCAGTACTTC.

V gene TRBV28 combines with J gene TRBJ2-1; maybe TRBD1 (6 bases). With 6 bases removed from V and 7 bases from J, the gap between germline ends came to 13 bases. Germline V gene lookup returns CDR1 MDHEN and CDR2 SYDVKM. The CDR3 has 13 residues. The CDR3 spells CASRGHLRNEQFF. The CDR3 region has the DNA TGTGCCAGCAGGGGACACCTCCGAAATGAGCAGTTCTTC. The full variable domain, in which reference TRBV28 and TRBJ2-1 provide the parts outside the CDR3, is DVKVTQSSRYLVKRTGEKVFLECVQDMDHENMFWYRQDPGLGLRLIYFSYDVKMKEKGDIPEGYSVSREKKERFSLILESASTNQTSMYLCASRGHLRNEQFFGPGTRLTVL.

This clone was picked up a small number of times. The rearrangement uses TRBV7-8 and TRBJ2-6; tentatively, D is TRBD1 (6 bases). CDR3 length: 20 amino acids. Between the trimmed V and J ends, which lost 4 bases and 0 bases, there was a span of 22 bases. Germline loops: CDR1 SGHVS, CDR2 FQNEAQ. Here the CDR3 DNA reads TGTGCCAGCAGCTATTTGGTTATAGGACAGCCGAGCTCTGGGGCCAACGTCCTGACTTTC. This gives the protein CASSYLVIGQPSSGANVLTF.

This clone was detected only a few times. The gene calls are TRBV30 and TRBJ2-7; D is ambiguous. Looked up from germline, CDR1 is GTSNPN and CDR2 is SVGIG (reference sequence). V lost 0 bases to trimming and J lost 6 bases, with 6 bases between them. The CDR3 runs to 11 residues. In DNA form, the CDR3 reads TGTGCCTGGAGTGTCAGTCGCGAGCAGTACTTC. Its translation is CAWSVSREQYF.

The CDR3 DNA reads as TGCGCCAGCAGCTTCCAAGTGGGTTTAGTAGCGGGCACCTACGAGCAGTACTTC. This encodes CASSFQVGLVAGTYEQYF. V gene TRBV5-1 combines with J gene TRBJ2-7, with 7 bases identical to TRBD2. CDR3 length: 18 residues. Germline lookup yields CDR1 SGHRS and CDR2 YFSETQ. Germline trimming cut 2 bases from V and 2 bases from J; bases unmatched to any gene: 16.

The V and J genes are TRBV5-1 and TRBJ2-2, with 8 bases aligning to TRBD1. J gave up 3 bases and V 2 bases, and 3 bases lay outside the gene matches. Germline loops: CDR1 SGHRS, CDR2 YFSETQ. This CDR3 spans 15 amino acids. The CDR3 protein is CASSFRGRDTGELFF. The CDR3 DNA sequence: TGCGCCAGCAGCTTCAGGGGGCGCGACACCGGGGAGCTGTTTTTT.

The chain carries TRBV12-2 and TRBJ2-5; TRBD1, the table's D call, was not compared with the DNA. TRBV12-2 counts as a pseudogene. CDR3 length: 15 residues. The CDR3 loop is CASRSRLDRAKTQYF. CDR3 nucleotide sequence: TGTGCAAGTCGCTCTAGACTGGACAGGGCGAAGACCCAGTACTTC.

The sample holds a few counts of this clone. CDR3 loop: CASRREGGTNQPQHF. The DNA of the CDR3 is TGTGCCAGTAGGCGGGAGGGGGGTACCAATCAGCCCCAGCATTTT. The V and J genes are TRBV19 and TRBJ1-5, with D maybe TRBD1 (6 bases). V gave up 6 bases and J gave up 3 bases, with 15 bases separating them. This CDR3 is built from 15 residues. The germline CDR1 and CDR2 sequences are LNHDA and SQIVND (reference sequence).

In this sample, this clone turned up a few times. The rearrangement links TRBV9 to TRBJ1-2; a weak D match, TRBD1 (5 bases). The V and J ends lost 4 bases and 3 bases respectively, with 13 bases between them. Per the germline V gene, CDR1 is SGDLS and CDR2 is YYNGEE. This CDR3 is 14 amino acids long. The CDR3 is CASSPRGGDYGYTF. The CDR3 bases are TGTGCCAGCAGCCCAAGGGGTGGGGACTATGGCTACACCTTC.

This clone was recorded a few times. The rearrangement uses TRBV6-5 and TRBJ2-7; possible D gene TRBD1, 5 bases. The CDR3 is 13 amino acids. V lost 6 bases to trimming and J lost 1 base, with 10 bases between them. Germline assignment: CDR1 MNHEY and CDR2 SVGAGI. CDR3 region: CASRPTESYEQYF. The CDR3, as DNA: TGTGCCAGCAGACCGACAGAATCCTACGAGCAGTACTTC.

This clone has more than one count but fewer than ten. The V call is TRBV10-1, the J call TRBJ2-1; the match to TRBD2 covers 8 bases. V lost 3 bases and J lost 6; bases outside the gene matches: 1. Germline values: CDR1 WNHNN, CDR2 SYGVQD (reference sequence). The CDR3 consists of 13 residues. The CDR3 reads CASSDLAGNEQFF. The CDR3 DNA sequence: TGCGCCAGCAGTGATCTAGCGGGCAATGAGCAGTTCTTC.

This clone was found a few times. This sequence joins TRBV30 and TRBJ1-1, with D hard to call. The CDR3 consists of 11 residues. V was trimmed by 7 bases and J by 1 base, leaving 7 bases between them. Germline CDR1 reads GTSNPN; CDR2 reads SVGIG (reference sequence). CDR3 bases: TGTGCCTCTTCAGGGAACACTGAAGCTTTCTTT. Residues: CASSGNTEAFF.

This clone was detected a few times. V is TRBV28 and J is TRBJ1-5, with TRBD1 matching over 7 bases. Germline trimming cut 3 bases from V and 7 bases from J; bases unmatched to any gene: 6. The germline CDR1 and CDR2 sequences are MDHEN and SYDVKM. The CDR3 contains 14 residues. CDR3 DNA: TGTGCCAGCAGTTTGTACAGGGGCGGGCAGCCCCAGCATTTT. Its protein is CASSLYRGGQPQHF.

This clone came up a few times. The CDR3, as DNA: TGCGCCAGCAGCCAAGAAGGGACTAGCGTTAGTTACAATGAGCAGTTCTTC. Translating it yields CASSQEGTSVSYNEQFF. The chain recombines TRBV4-3 with TRBJ2-1, with TRBD2 matching 10 bases. The CDR3 contains 17 residues. Germline CDR1 reads LGHNA; CDR2 reads YSLEER. The ends lost 0 bases at V and 4 bases at J; junction bases unmatched: 6.

The chain combines TRBV19 with TRBJ1-5; tentative D call: TRBD1 (5 bases). Germline lookup yields CDR1 LNHDA and CDR2 SQIVND (reference sequence). V lost 10 bases and J 3 bases, leaving 16 bases between the germline ends. The CDR3 sequence is 14 residues long. The chain's CDR3 is CATLGAAPNQPQHF. CDR3 DNA: TGTGCCACCCTAGGGGCAGCACCCAATCAGCCCCAGCATTTT.